This entry lists 29 T cell receptor beta chains sequenced from one sample in a study of T cell repertoires in cytomegalovirus infection. Their cognate antigens are unknown. TCRdb re-derived calls from the reads in MiXCR, one entry per CDR3 protein. The table includes over 25,000 distinct CDR3 sequences, under 20% detected once. The input for sequencing was CD8+ T cells from cultured PBMCs, taken from culture after CMV antigen stimulation. Every receptor here comes from a human donor in good health (CMV status not recorded). Some clones in this sample may be carry-over from other donors' samples.

V gene TRBV7-2 combines with J gene TRBJ2-3; D is unresolved. Trimming took off 5 bases at V and 2 bases at J, with 23 bases between the two ends. The CDR3 has 18 residues. CDR1 SGHTA and CDR2 FQGNSA come from the germline V gene. The CDR3 reads CASSDPSMLFAITDTQYF. The CDR3 DNA reads as TGTGCCAGCAGCGACCCGTCAATGTTGTTTGCGATCACAGATACGCAGTATTTT.

Comment on this clonotype: A read error may explain this, as a much larger clone is one base away. The chain links TRBV9 to TRBJ2-1, with no clear D. The CDR3 runs to 15 residues. The V gene's germline CDR1 is SGDLS and CDR2 YYNGEE. CDR3 sequence: CASSVEDSSYNEQLF. The DNA for the CDR3 is TGTGCCAGCAGCGTAGAGGATAGCTCCTACAATGAGCAGCTCTTC.

This clonotype was recorded many times. The chain uses TRBV18 and TRBJ2-7, with unresolved D. Trimming cost V 2 bases and J 6 bases, with 5 bases left between them. Germline lookup yields CDR1 KGHSH and CDR2 LQKENI. This CDR3 spans 11 amino acids. The CDR3, as DNA: TGTGCCAGCTCACCAGGGGTCGAGCAGTACTTC. Its translation: CASSPGVEQYF.

The chain links TRBV5-4 to TRBJ2-7; 9 nucleotides align to TRBD1. The germline gives CDR1 SGHNT, CDR2 YYREEE (reference sequence). The CDR3 covers 13 residues. Trimming removed 2 bases from V and 6 bases from J; junction bases left unmatched: 3. CDR3 DNA sequence: TGTGCCAGCAGCTTACGGACAGGGGTCGAGCAGTACTTC. Amino acids: CASSLRTGVEQYF.

This clonotype was seen a handful of times. The rearrangement uses TRBV7-2 and TRBJ2-3; TRBD2 matches at 8 bases. This CDR3 comprises 15 residues. Germline trimming cut 2 bases from V and 6 bases from J; bases unmatched to any gene: 7. In germline, CDR1 is SGHTA, CDR2 FQGNSA. The CDR3 DNA reads TGTGCCAGCAGCTTATTTGGGCGGGAGGCGGATACGCAGTATTTT. This encodes CASSLFGREADTQYF.

This clonotype came up a few times. One end of the junction varies from germline; a read error may be responsible. This chain uses TRBV6-2 or TRBV6-3 with TRBJ2-7; D is undetermined. Germline values: CDR1 MNHEY, CDR2 SVGEGT. The CDR3 runs to 15 residues. In nucleotides, the CDR3 is TGTGCCAGCAGTTCCCCCTCCGGTCGGATTAGAGAACCCCACTTC. Its protein product is CASSSPSGRIREPHF.

The chain employs TRBV5-1 and TRBJ2-7, with D possibly matching TRBD1 (5 bases). Germline V gene data show CDR1 as SGHRS and CDR2 as YFSETQ. V lost 5 bases, J lost 3 bases, and 15 bases lay in between. The CDR3 has 14 residues. The CDR3 loop reads CASRLLTANYEQYF. CDR3 sequence (DNA): TGCGCCAGCAGGCTACTGACAGCGAACTACGAGCAGTACTTC.

This clonotype was picked up a small number of times. This chain joins TRBV12-3 or TRBV12-4 and TRBJ2-3; 8 bases match TRBD2. The junction had 4 bases not matched to a gene; V was cut back by 4 bases and J by 1 base. This CDR3 has 15 amino acids. This chain's CDR3 is CASSWASGRTDTQYF. The CDR3 bases are TGTGCCAGCAGTTGGGCTAGCGGGCGCACAGATACGCAGTATTTT.

V is TRBV11-3 and J is TRBJ2-7; D perhaps matches TRBD1 (5 bases). Germline V gene sequence: CDR1 SGHNT, CDR2 YENEEA. The CDR3 has 13 residues. V was trimmed by 0 bases and J by 3 bases, leaving 6 bases between them. The CDR3 DNA reads TGTGCCAGCAGCTTAGAACAGGACTACGAGCAGTACTTC. Its translation is CASSLEQDYEQYF.

The chain has TRBV7-9 and TRBJ2-7; D perhaps matches TRBD1 (5 bases). V dropped 5 bases and J dropped 1 base, with 21 bases sitting between them. The germline CDR1 and CDR2 sequences are SEHNR and FQNEAQ (reference sequence). The CDR3 loop spans 17 amino acids. The CDR3 sequence: CASSPPQPNRGSYEQYF. In DNA, the CDR3 is TGTGCCAGCAGCCCACCCCAGCCGAATAGGGGATCCTACGAGCAGTACTTC. The whole variable domain, filled in from reference TRBV7-9 and TRBJ2-7, reads DTGVSQNPRHKITKRGQNVTFRCDPISEHNRLYWYRQTLGQGPEFLTYFQNEAQLEKSRLLSDRFSAERPKGSFSTLEIQRTEQGDSAMYLCASSPPQPNRGSYEQYFGPGTRLTVT.

The V and J genes are TRBV19 and TRBJ1-1; D uncertain. The V end was cut by 8 bases, the J end by 2 bases, with 3 bases between. The length of the CDR3 is 10 residues. The germline gives CDR1 LNHDA, CDR2 SQIVND (reference sequence). The CDR3 spells CASGNTEAFF. CDR3 nucleotide sequence: TGTGCCAGTGGTAACACTGAAGCTTTCTTT. The complete variable domain, with remaining parts taken from reference TRBV19 and TRBJ1-1, reads DGGITQSPKYLFRKEGQNVTLSCEQNLNHDAMYWYRQDPGQGLRLIYYSQIVNDFQKGDIAEGYSVSREKKESFPLTVTSAQKNPTAFYLCASGNTEAFFGQGTRLTVV.

This clonotype came up a few times. The V gene is TRBV7-8, the J gene TRBJ2-3; 9 nucleotides agree with TRBD2. V lost 2 bases and J lost 1; bases outside the gene matches: 7. This CDR3 is 17 amino acids long. Germline V CDR1 and CDR2: SGHVS, FQNEAQ. CDR3 DNA: TGTGCCAGCAGCTTAATAGGTAGCGGGAGCCGCACAGATACGCAGTATTTT. Translating gives CASSLIGSGSRTDTQYF.

The chain is built from TRBV28 and TRBJ1-1, with D possibly matching TRBD1 (5 bases). CDR1 and CDR2 (germline): MDHEN, SYDVKM. V gave up 5 bases and J gave up 6 bases, with 10 bases separating them. The CDR3 extends over 12 amino acids. The chain's CDR3 is CASSLPTAEAFF. CDR3 nucleotides: TGTGCCAGCAGTCTCCCGACAGCTGAAGCTTTCTTT.

This clonotype was seen more than once but under ten times. CDR3 amino acids: CASSPGTSGSGSGFF. The CDR3, as DNA: TGTGCCAGCAGCCCCGGGACTAGCGGTAGTGGGAGCGGGTTCTTC. The chain has TRBV7-2 and TRBJ2-1; 11 bases are a match to TRBD2. Per germline, CDR1 SGHTA and CDR2 FQGNSA. The CDR3 spans 15 residues. J lost 15 bases, V lost 5 bases, and 15 bases had no gene match.

This clonotype came up a few times. V usage is TRBV9 and J usage is TRBJ2-7; D gene uncertain. CDR1 and CDR2 from the germline V gene are SGDLS and YYNGEE. CDR3 length: 14 amino acids. The ends were cut back, 2 bases at V and 3 bases at J, with 12 bases in the middle. CDR3 bases: TGTGCCAGCAGCGTTTGGCAGAACGACTACGAGCAGTACTTC. It specifies CASSVWQNDYEQYF.

The table lists this clonotype with a few counts. The chain combines TRBV7-2 with TRBJ2-3, with 8 bases matching TRBD2. This CDR3 region has 16 residues. V gave up 5 bases and J gave up 3 bases; unmatched junction bases: 10. In germline, CDR1 is SGHTA, CDR2 FQGNSA. CDR3 protein: CASSVVVAGLTDTQYF. The CDR3 coding sequence is TGTGCCAGCAGCGTCGTGGTAGCGGGATTGACAGATACGCAGTATTTT.

The V call is TRBV12-3 or TRBV12-4, the J call TRBJ1-4, with TRBD1 matching 9 bases. The CDR3 runs to 16 residues. V lost 5 bases to trimming and J lost 4 bases; unmatched junction nucleotides: 8. This CDR3 is CASSPRGQGLNEKLFF. CDR3 nucleotides: TGTGCCAGCAGTCCCCGCGGACAGGGGCTTAATGAAAAACTGTTTTTT.

The J gene is TRBJ1-2, the V gene TRBV11-2, with 9 bases aligning to TRBD1. This CDR3 region has 15 residues. The ends lost 4 bases at V and 5 bases at J; junction bases unmatched: 8. CDR1 and CDR2 from the germline V gene are SGHAT and FQNNGV. The DNA of the CDR3 is TGTGCCAGCAGCTCGCCGGACAGGGGCGTTTATGGCTACACCTTC. Its translation: CASSSPDRGVYGYTF.

This clonotype has a handful of counts. The rearrangement uses TRBV7-8 and TRBJ1-1, with 7 bases lining up with TRBD1. CDR1 and CDR2 from the germline V gene are SGHVS and FQNEAQ. The CDR3 consists of 15 residues. The ends lost 7 bases at V and 4 bases at J; junction bases unmatched: 12. The CDR3 coding sequence is TGTGCCAGCATCGAACAGGGGACTATCGGCACTGAAGCTTTCTTT. This sequence encodes CASIEQGTIGTEAFF.

Many counts were recorded for this clonotype. V usage is TRBV12-3 or TRBV12-4 and J usage is TRBJ2-7, with TRBD2 matching 8 bases. This CDR3 has 13 amino acids. V lost 10 bases and J lost 1; bases outside the gene matches: 6. DNA of the CDR3: TGTGCCACGCGGGCGGGAGGTTCCTACGAGCAGTACTTC. Translation: CATRAGGSYEQYF.

The chain has TRBV7-8 and TRBJ2-7; the D gene is possibly TRBD2 (7 bases). Germline-derived CDR1 and CDR2 are SGHVS and FQNEAQ. V lost 7 bases and J 3 bases, leaving 19 bases between the germline ends. The CDR3 runs 15 residues. The CDR3 sequence is CASTSRGGVHYEQYF. The CDR3 coding sequence is TGTGCCAGCACCTCGAGGGGGGGTGTTCACTACGAGCAGTACTTC.

In this sample, this clonotype turned up many times. The genes are TRBV7-2 and TRBJ2-7; perhaps TRBD2 as D (5 bases). Germline V gene lookup returns CDR1 SGHTA and CDR2 FQGNSA. The CDR3 extends over 14 amino acids. V was clipped by 5 bases and J by 3 bases, with 14 bases between them. The CDR3 DNA is TGTGCCAGCAGCCCCGAGGGCCCGCGCTACGAGCAGTACTTC. Protein: CASSPEGPRYEQYF.

The V gene is TRBV19, the J gene TRBJ1-5; 9 bases are shared with TRBD1. Looked up from germline, CDR1 is LNHDA and CDR2 is SQIVND (reference sequence). The CDR3 is 17 amino acids. V trimming: 6 bases; J trimming: 2 bases; junction bases outside the gene matches: 11. The CDR3 reads CASRPRDRAIRNQPQHF. The DNA of the CDR3 is TGTGCCAGTAGACCCCGGGACAGGGCGATCCGCAATCAGCCCCAGCATTTT. Using reference TRBV19 and TRBJ1-5 for the parts outside the CDR3, the full variable domain is DGGITQSPKYLFRKEGQNVTLSCEQNLNHDAMYWYRQDPGQGLRLIYYSQIVNDFQKGDIAEGYSVSREKKESFPLTVTSAQKNPTAFYLCASRPRDRAIRNQPQHFGDGTRLSIL.

This clonotype was picked up a small number of times. The chain has TRBV18 and TRBJ1-5, with D perhaps matching TRBD1 (5 bases). CDR1 is KGHSH, CDR2 LQKENI, per germline. V shed 2 bases and J shed 6 bases, with 14 bases lying between them. The CDR3 spans 15 residues. The DNA for the CDR3 is TGTGCCAGCTCACCAGGCAGGGAGCTAGGTCAGCCCCAGCATTTT. This sequence encodes CASSPGRELGQPQHF.

In its sample, this clonotype was seen a few times. V is TRBV7-2 and J is TRBJ2-7, with TRBD2 identical over 7 bases. The CDR3 is made up of 13 amino acids. CDR1 SGHTA and CDR2 FQGNSA come from the germline V gene. The J segment lost 5 bases and the V segment lost 3 bases, leaving 4 bases of the junction unmatched. The chain's CDR3 is CASSLGGSNEQYF. The CDR3 coding sequence is TGTGCCAGCAGCTTGGGCGGGAGTAACGAGCAGTACTTC.

V gene TRBV6-4 combines with J gene TRBJ2-1; D gene ambiguous. V was cut by 4 bases and J by 3 bases, with 7 bases left in between. Germline loops: CDR1 MRHNA, CDR2 SNTAGT. This CDR3 contains 13 residues. The CDR3 DNA is TGTGCCAGCAGTGCTGAAGTCTACAATGAGCAGTTCTTC. It codes for CASSAEVYNEQFF.

The CDR3 protein is CASSLGPPANYGYTF. The DNA for the CDR3 is TGTGCCAGCAGCTTGGGGCCACCAGCTAACTATGGCTACACCTTC. The gene calls are TRBV11-3 and TRBJ1-2, with D maybe TRBD1 (5 bases). The CDR3 consists of 15 residues. V was trimmed by 3 bases and J by 0 bases, leaving 11 bases between them. Germline V gene data show CDR1 as SGHNT and CDR2 as YENEEA.

The genes are TRBV6-1 and TRBJ2-7; D remains unclear. Trimming cost V 2 bases and J 2 bases, with 10 bases left between them. The CDR3 is 14 residues long. CDR1 MNHNS and CDR2 SASEGT come from the germline V gene. Here the CDR3 DNA reads TGTGCCAGCAGTGAAAGGGATGGGCCCTACGAGCAGTACTTC. It yields the protein CASSERDGPYEQYF.

The chain recombines TRBV7-9 with TRBJ2-7, with no clear D. The V end was cut by 4 bases, the J end by 0 bases, with 10 bases between. Looked up from germline, CDR1 is SEHNR and CDR2 is FQNEAQ (reference sequence). This CDR3 is 14 amino acids long. CDR3 in amino acids: CASSSWLHSYEQYF. CDR3 bases: TGTGCCAGCAGCTCGTGGCTCCACTCCTACGAGCAGTACTTC.